This is a list of T cell receptor beta chains from one sample in a study of cytomegalovirus exposure and HLA in healthy donors. Assay: immunoSEQ multiplex PCR; the TCRdb copy retains only in-frame clones and omits some. Among 150,000 to 200,000 clones, approximately 86% were seen once, and the ten largest hold around 1.5%. The sample comprised PBMCs. The receptors come from a woman between 18 and 30 years old in good health and CMV-seronegative. CDR3s include the opening cysteine and the closing phenylalanine or tryptophan. Each record gives: CDR3 DNA, CDR3 protein, D gene, J gene, V gene. D genes are given only for firm matches.

TGTGCCAGCAGCCAAATCAGGGGCCGGGGTGAAAAACTGTTTTTT CASSQIRGRGEKLFF - TRBJ1-4 TRBV14
TGTGCCATCAGCCAGGGACAGGGGCGTGAAGCTTTCTTT CAISQGQGREAFF TRBD1 TRBJ1-1 TRBV10-3
TGTGCCAGCAGCTTAGACCCGGGGACTAGCTCCTACGAGCAGTACTTC CASSLDPGTSSYEQYF TRBD2 TRBJ2-7 TRBV7-2
TGCGCCAGCAGCGAAACGATATCAGGGGATGGCTACACCTTC CASSETISGDGYTF - TRBJ1-2 TRBV5-1
TGTGCCAGCAACGGTTGGAATCAGCCCCAGCATTTT CASNGWNQPQHF - TRBJ1-5 TRBV2
TGTGCCAGCAGCTTAACCGGGACTAGCGGACACAATGAGCAGTTCTTC CASSLTGTSGHNEQFF TRBD2 TRBJ2-1 TRBV11-2
TGTGCCATCAGTCGCTTAGCGGGGGAAGGGTTCTTTGAGCAGTTCTTC CAISRLAGEGFFEQFF TRBD2 TRBJ2-1 TRBV10-3
TGTGCCAGCAGTAAGGACAGCTATGGCTACACCTTC CASSKDSYGYTF - TRBJ1-2 TRBV28
TGCGCCAGCAGCCCGGAAGGGGACAGGGAACTAGCGATATACGAGCAGTACTTC CASSPEGDRELAIYEQYF TRBD1 TRBJ2-7 TRBV4-3
TGTGCCAGCAGCACCGACGGGCAGCCCCAGCATTTT CASSTDGQPQHF - TRBJ1-5 TRBV5-4
TGTGCCAGTAGTATCCCACTTAGAGGCTACACCTTC CASSIPLRGYTF - TRBJ1-2 TRBV19
TGCGCCAGCAGCCCGAGAAGCGGTGCCTACAATGAGCAGTTCTTC CASSPRSGAYNEQFF - TRBJ2-1 TRBV5-1